The present T cell receptor (beta chain) was sequenced within a study of T cells in Graves' hyperthyroidism and ophthalmopathy. TCR beta CDR3 regions were amplified from RNA transcripts. HTBI primers were the set used in a first-round RT-PCR of the TCR CDR3. Using its own MiXCR run on the multiplex PCR reads, TCRdb lists one record per CDR3 protein. The table includes approximately 380,000 distinct CDR3 sequences, about a fifth detected once. This clonotype was counted at least ten times. The CDR3 loop spans 15 amino acids. The V gene's germline CDR1 is MNHEY and CDR2 SMNVEV (reference sequence). V was trimmed by 6 bases and J by 1 base, leaving 13 bases between them.

The chain uses TRBV27 and TRBJ1-5, with a tentative D call TRBD1 (5 bases). This clonotype was obtained from a woman between 18 and 29 years old with Graves' hyperthyroidism. Sequencing was carried out using blood. The CDR3 reads CASSRAGSSNQPQHF. CDR3 in DNA: TGTGCCAGCAGCCGCGCAGGGTCGAGCAATCAGCCCCAGCATTTT.